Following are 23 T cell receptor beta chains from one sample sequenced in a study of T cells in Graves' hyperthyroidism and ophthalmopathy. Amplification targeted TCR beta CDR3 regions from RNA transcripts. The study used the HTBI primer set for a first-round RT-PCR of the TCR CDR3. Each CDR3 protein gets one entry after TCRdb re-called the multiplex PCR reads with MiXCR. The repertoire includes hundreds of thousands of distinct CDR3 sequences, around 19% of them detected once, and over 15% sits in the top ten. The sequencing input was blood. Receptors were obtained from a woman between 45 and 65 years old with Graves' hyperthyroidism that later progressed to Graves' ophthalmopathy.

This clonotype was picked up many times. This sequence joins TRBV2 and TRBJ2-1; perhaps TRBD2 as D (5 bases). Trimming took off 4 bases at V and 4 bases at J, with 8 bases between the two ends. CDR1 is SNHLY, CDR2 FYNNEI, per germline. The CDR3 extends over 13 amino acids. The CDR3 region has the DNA TGTGCCAGCAGTGGTGAGGGTTACAATGAGCAGTTCTTC. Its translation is CASSGEGYNEQFF.

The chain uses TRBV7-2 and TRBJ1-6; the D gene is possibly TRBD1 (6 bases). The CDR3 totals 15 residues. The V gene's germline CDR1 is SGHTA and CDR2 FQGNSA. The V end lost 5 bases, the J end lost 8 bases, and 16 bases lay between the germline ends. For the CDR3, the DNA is TGTGCCAGCAGCCCAAAATCGGGACACCATTCACCCCTCCACTTT. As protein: CASSPKSGHHSPLHF.

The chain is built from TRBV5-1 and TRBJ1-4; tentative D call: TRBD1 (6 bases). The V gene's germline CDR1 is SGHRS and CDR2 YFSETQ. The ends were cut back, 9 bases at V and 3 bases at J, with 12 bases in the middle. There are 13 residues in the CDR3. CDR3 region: CATSWGPNEKLFF. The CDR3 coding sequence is TGCGCCACATCTTGGGGGCCTAATGAAAAACTGTTTTTT.

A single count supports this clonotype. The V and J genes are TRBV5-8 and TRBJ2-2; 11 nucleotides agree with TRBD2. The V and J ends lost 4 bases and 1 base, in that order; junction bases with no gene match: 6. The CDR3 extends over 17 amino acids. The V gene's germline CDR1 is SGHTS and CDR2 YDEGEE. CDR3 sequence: CASSGGLAELNTGELFF. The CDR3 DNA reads TGTGCCAGCAGCGGGGGACTAGCGGAATTGAACACCGGGGAGCTGTTTTTT.

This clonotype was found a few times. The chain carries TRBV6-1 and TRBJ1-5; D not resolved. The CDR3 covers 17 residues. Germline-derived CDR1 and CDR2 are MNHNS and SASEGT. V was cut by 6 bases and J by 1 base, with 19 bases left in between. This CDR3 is CASRQTGRAGSNQPQHF. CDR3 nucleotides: TGTGCCAGCAGGCAAACCGGGAGGGCCGGGAGCAATCAGCCCCAGCATTTT.

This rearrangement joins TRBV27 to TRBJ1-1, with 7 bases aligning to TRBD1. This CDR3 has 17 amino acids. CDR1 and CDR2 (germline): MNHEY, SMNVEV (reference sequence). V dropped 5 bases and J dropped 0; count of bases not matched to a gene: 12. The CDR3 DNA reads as TGTGCCAGCAGTCGCACAGGGGTTACCCTCATGAACACTGAAGCTTTCTTT. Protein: CASSRTGVTLMNTEAFF.

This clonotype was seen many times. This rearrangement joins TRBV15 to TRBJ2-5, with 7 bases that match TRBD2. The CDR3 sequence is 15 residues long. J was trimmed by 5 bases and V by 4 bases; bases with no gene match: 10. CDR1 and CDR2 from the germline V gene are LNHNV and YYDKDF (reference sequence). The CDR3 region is CATSTRPLARETQYF. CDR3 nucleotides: TGTGCCACCAGCACTAGACCACTAGCGAGGGAGACCCAGTACTTC.

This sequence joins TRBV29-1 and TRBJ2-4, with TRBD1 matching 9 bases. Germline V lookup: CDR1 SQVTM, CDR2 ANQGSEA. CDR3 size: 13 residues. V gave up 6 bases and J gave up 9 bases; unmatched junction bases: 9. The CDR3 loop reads CSVLGTGWRIQYF. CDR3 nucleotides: TGCAGCGTGTTAGGGACAGGGTGGCGCATTCAGTACTTC.

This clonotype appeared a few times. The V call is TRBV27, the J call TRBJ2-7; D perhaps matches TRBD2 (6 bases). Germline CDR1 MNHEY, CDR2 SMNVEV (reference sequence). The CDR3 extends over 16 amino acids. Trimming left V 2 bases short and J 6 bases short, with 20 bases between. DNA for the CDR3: TGTGCCAGCAGTTTACTCGGAAAGGGGCGGGGTGGCGAGCAGTACTTC. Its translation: CASSLLGKGRGGEQYF.

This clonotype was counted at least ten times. The CDR3 sequence is CASSVGVFTGELFF. The CDR3 coding sequence is TGTGCCAGCAGCGTCGGGGTTTTCACCGGGGAGCTGTTTTTT. The chain uses TRBV9 and TRBJ2-2; D may be TRBD2 (5 bases). Deletions cut 2 bases from V and 4 bases from J, with 9 bases between. Germline CDR1 is SGDLS and CDR2 is YYNGEE. The CDR3 consists of 14 residues.

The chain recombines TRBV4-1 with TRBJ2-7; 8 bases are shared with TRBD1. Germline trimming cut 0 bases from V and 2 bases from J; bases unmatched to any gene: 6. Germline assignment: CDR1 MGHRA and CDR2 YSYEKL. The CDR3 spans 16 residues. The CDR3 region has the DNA TGCGCCAGCAGCCAAGATGTGGGGACAGGAACCTACGAGCAGTACTTC. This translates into CASSQDVGTGTYEQYF.

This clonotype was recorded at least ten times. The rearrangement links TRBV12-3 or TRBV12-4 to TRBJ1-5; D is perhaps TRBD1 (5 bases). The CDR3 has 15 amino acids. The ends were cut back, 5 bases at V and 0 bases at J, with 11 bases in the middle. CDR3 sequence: CASSPPGTSNQPQHF. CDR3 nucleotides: TGTGCCAGCAGTCCTCCGGGGACTAGCAATCAGCCCCAGCATTTT.

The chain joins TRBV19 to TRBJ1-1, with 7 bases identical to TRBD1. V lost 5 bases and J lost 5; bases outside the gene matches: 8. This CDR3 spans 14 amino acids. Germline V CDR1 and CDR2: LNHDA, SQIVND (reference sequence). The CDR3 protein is CASSADRVRTEAFF. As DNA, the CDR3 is TGTGCCAGTAGTGCCGACAGGGTGAGGACTGAAGCTTTCTTT.

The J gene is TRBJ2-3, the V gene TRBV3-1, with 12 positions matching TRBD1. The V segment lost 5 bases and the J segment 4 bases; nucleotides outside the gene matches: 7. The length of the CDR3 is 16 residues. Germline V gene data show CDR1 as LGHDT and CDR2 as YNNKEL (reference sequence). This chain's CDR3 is CASSIPGQGAADTQYF. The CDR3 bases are TGTGCCAGCAGCATTCCGGGACAGGGGGCTGCAGATACGCAGTATTTT.

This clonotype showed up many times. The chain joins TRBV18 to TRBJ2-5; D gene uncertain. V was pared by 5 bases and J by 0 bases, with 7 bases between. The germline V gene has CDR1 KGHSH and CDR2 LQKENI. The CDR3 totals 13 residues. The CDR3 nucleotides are TGTGCCAGCTCATCGCAGTACCAAGAGACCCAGTACTTC. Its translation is CASSSQYQETQYF. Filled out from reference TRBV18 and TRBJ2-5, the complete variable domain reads NAGVMQNPRHLVRRRGQEARLRCSPMKGHSHVYWYRQLPEEGLKFMVYLQKENIIDESGMPKERFSAEFPKEGPSILRIQQVVRGDSAAYFCASSSQYQETQYFGPGTRLLVL.

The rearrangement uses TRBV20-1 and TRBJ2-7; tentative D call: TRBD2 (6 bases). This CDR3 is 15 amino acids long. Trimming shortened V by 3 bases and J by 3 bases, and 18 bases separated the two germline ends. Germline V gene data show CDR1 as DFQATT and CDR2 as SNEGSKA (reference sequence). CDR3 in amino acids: CSASRLGQGGYEQYF. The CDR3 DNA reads TGCAGTGCTAGTCGTTTGGGGCAGGGAGGCTACGAGCAGTACTTC.

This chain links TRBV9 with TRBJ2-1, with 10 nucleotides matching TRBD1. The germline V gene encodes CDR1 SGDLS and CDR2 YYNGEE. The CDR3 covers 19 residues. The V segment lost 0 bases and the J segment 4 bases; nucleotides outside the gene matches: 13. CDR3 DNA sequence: TGTGCCAGCAGCGTAGTTCCCTCCCCGGGGACAGGGGAGTACAATGAGCAGTTCTTC. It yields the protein CASSVVPSPGTGEYNEQFF.

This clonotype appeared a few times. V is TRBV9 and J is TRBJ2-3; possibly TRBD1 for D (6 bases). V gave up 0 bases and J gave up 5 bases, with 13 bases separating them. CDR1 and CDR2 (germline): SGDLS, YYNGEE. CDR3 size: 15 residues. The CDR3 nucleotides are TGTGCCAGCAGCGTAGCTCAGGGGACGGGAGATACGCAGTATTTT. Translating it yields CASSVAQGTGDTQYF.

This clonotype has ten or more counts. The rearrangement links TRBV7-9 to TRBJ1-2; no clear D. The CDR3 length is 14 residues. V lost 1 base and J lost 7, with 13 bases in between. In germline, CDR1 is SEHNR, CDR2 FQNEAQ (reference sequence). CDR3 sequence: CASSLESRGSGYTF. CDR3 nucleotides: TGTGCCAGCAGCTTAGAGTCGAGAGGGAGTGGCTACACCTTC. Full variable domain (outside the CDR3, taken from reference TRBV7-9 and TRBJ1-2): DTGVSQNPRHKITKRGQNVTFRCDPISEHNRLYWYRQTLGQGPEFLTYFQNEAQLEKSRLLSDRFSAERPKGSFSTLEIQRTEQGDSAMYLCASSLESRGSGYTFGSGTRLTVV.

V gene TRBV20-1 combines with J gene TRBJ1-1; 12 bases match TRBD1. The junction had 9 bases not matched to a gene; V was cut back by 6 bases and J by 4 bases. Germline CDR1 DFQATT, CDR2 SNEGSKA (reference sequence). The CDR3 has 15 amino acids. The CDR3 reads CSAKGQGARSTEAFF. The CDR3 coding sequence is TGCAGTGCAAAGGGACAGGGGGCGAGGAGCACTGAAGCTTTCTTT.

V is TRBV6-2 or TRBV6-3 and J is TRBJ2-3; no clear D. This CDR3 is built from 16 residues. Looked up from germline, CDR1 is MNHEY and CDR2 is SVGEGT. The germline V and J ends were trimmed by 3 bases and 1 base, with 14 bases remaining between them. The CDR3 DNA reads TGTGCCAGCAGTTATTCCCAGCCCATACGCACAGATACGCAGTATTTT. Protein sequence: CASSYSQPIRTDTQYF.

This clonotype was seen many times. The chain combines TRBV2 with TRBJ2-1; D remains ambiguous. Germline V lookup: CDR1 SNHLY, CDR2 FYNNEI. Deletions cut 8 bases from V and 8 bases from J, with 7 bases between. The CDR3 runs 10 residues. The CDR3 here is CASGKDEQFF. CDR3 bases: TGTGCCAGCGGGAAAGATGAGCAGTTCTTC.

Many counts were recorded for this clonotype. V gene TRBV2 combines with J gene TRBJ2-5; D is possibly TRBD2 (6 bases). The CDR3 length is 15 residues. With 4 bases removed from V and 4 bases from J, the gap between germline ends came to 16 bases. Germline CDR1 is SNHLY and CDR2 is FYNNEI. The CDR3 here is CASSATRAVGETQYF. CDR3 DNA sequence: TGTGCCAGCAGTGCGACTAGGGCGGTTGGAGAGACCCAGTACTTC.